Listed here are 22 T cell receptor beta chains from one sample, sequenced in a study of cytomegalovirus exposure and HLA in healthy donors (dated by TCRdb to between 2016 and 2019). The library was made by the immunoSEQ multiplex PCR assay. Held by TCRdb, this immuneACCESS table contains in-frame sequences only and omits some clones. Under half of the omission traces to an unresolved V gene where checked; the cause of the rest is unknown. In this sample the table shows roughly 100,000 clones, about 88% of which occur a single time. The ten most abundant clones make up around 1.7% of the sample. The specimen sequenced was PBMCs. Every receptor here comes from a woman aged 18-29 years in good health and CMV-seropositive.

V is TRBV12-5 and J is TRBJ1-2; 7 positions match TRBD1. The V and J ends lost 5 bases and 1 base, in that order; junction bases with no gene match: 4. This CDR3 spans 14 amino acids. The germline gives CDR1 LGHNT, CDR2 FRNRAP. The CDR3 is CASGRDSFNYGYTF. CDR3 in DNA: TGTGCTAGTGGTCGGGACAGTTTTAACTATGGCTACACCTTC.

The CDR3 sequence: CASSVRLVGSTDTQYF. DNA for the CDR3: TGTGCCAGCAGCGTTAGACTAGTGGGGAGCACAGATACGCAGTATTTT. The chain employs TRBV5-6 and TRBJ2-3, with D possibly being TRBD2 (6 bases). CDR3 length: 16 amino acids. V was cut by 4 bases and J by 0 bases, with 15 bases left in between. From germline, CDR1 is SGHDT and CDR2 YYEEEE.

This chain uses TRBV5-6 with TRBJ1-5; 7 nucleotides agree with TRBD1. Unmatched junction bases numbered 4, after V lost 4 bases and J lost 3 bases. Germline lookup yields CDR1 SGHDT and CDR2 YYEEEE. The CDR3 has 14 amino acids. CDR3 bases: TGTGCCAGCAGCAAGGGACAGATCAATCAGCCCCAGCATTTT. It translates to CASSKGQINQPQHF.

The CDR3 DNA follows: TGTGCCAGCAGCCCCGCGAGGGAATACAATGAGCAGTTCTTC. Translated, it gives CASSPAREYNEQFF. The J gene is TRBJ2-1, the V gene TRBV28; possibly TRBD2 for D (5 bases). V shed 6 bases and J shed 4 bases, with 13 bases lying between them. The CDR3 is made up of 14 amino acids. Germline values: CDR1 MDHEN, CDR2 SYDVKM. Full variable domain (rest looked up from reference TRBV28 and TRBJ2-1): DVKVTQSSRYLVKRTGEKVFLECVQDMDHENMFWYRQDPGLGLRLIYFSYDVKMKEKGDIPEGYSVSREKKERFSLILESASTNQTSMYLCASSPAREYNEQFFGPGTRLTVL.

This sequence joins TRBV2 and TRBJ2-1; D is possibly TRBD1 (5 bases). From germline, CDR1 is SNHLY and CDR2 FYNNEI. CDR3 length: 17 amino acids. Trimming left V 3 bases short and J 4 bases short, with 19 bases between. The CDR3 coding sequence is TGTGCCAGCAGTGATGGTGGGGCGACCTTTACGTACAATGAGCAGTTCTTC. Encoded protein: CASSDGGATFTYNEQFF. The full variable domain, in which reference TRBV2 and TRBJ2-1 provide the parts outside the CDR3, is EPEVTQTPSHQVTQMGQEVILRCVPISNHLYFYWYRQILGQKVEFLVSFYNNEISEKSEIFDDQFSVERPDGSNFTLKIRSTKLEDSAMYFCASSDGGATFTYNEQFFGPGTRLTVL.

V usage is TRBV19 and J usage is TRBJ2-1; D may be TRBD1 (6 bases). V was cut by 8 bases and J by 2 bases, with 10 bases left in between. Germline lookup yields CDR1 LNHDA and CDR2 SQIVND (reference sequence). The CDR3 is 13 residues long. The CDR3 loop reads CASGQGPYNEQFF. The CDR3 DNA is TGTGCCAGTGGTCAGGGGCCCTACAATGAGCAGTTCTTC.

This clone was seen a single time. The chain links TRBV27 to TRBJ2-7, with D possibly matching TRBD2 (5 bases). CDR3 size: 14 residues. The germline CDR1 and CDR2 sequences are MNHEY and SMNVEV (reference sequence). Deletions cut 1 base from V and 1 base from J, with 8 bases between. The CDR3 bases are TGTGCCAGCAGTTTATTAACTAGTTCCTACGAGCAGTACTTC. Encoded protein: CASSLLTSSYEQYF.

The chain recombines TRBV27 with TRBJ1-1, with 8 nucleotides matching TRBD1. With 6 bases clipped from V and 10 bases from J, the junction kept 10 bases outside the gene matches. Germline CDR1 reads MNHEY; CDR2 reads SMNVEV (reference sequence). The length of the CDR3 is 13 residues. For the CDR3, the DNA is TGTGCCAGCAGGGACAGGGAGGAGGGGGTAGCTTTCTTT. As protein: CASRDREEGVAFF.

In nucleotides, the CDR3 is TGTGCCAGCAGCGGAGGCTATAGCAATCAGCCCCAGCATTTT. It codes for CASSGGYSNQPQHF. This chain uses TRBV6-5 with TRBJ1-5; D unclear. CDR1 and CDR2 (germline): MNHEY, SVGAGI. Trimming took 6 bases from V and 0 from J, leaving 9 bases between them. This CDR3 is 14 amino acids long.

The chain joins TRBV4-1 to TRBJ1-1, with TRBD1 identical over 7 bases. The CDR3 sequence is 16 residues long. V shed 0 bases and J 5 bases; nucleotides not matched to a gene: 9. CDR1 MGHRA and CDR2 YSYEKL come from the germline V gene. As DNA, the CDR3 is TGCGCCAGCAGCCAAGATCCGTGGACAGGCAGGACTGAAGCTTTCTTT. Amino acid sequence: CASSQDPWTGRTEAFF.

This clone was counted a single time. The V and J genes are TRBV29-1 and TRBJ1-2; TRBD1 matches at 10 bases. The junction had 7 bases not matched to a gene; V was cut back by 3 bases and J by 12 bases. The germline CDR1 and CDR2 sequences are SQVTM and ANQGSEA. The CDR3 contains 12 residues. This CDR3 is CSVDGGTGENTF. In DNA, the CDR3 is TGCAGCGTTGATGGAGGGACAGGGGAAAACACCTTC.

The genes are TRBV19 and TRBJ2-6; 11 bases map to TRBD2. The CDR3 contains 17 residues. Trimming took 6 bases from V and 0 from J; bases not matched to a gene: 4. Germline lookup yields CDR1 LNHDA and CDR2 SQIVND (reference sequence). The chain's CDR3 is CASSPSGGPSGANVLTF. In DNA form, the CDR3 reads TGTGCCAGTAGCCCTAGCGGGGGGCCCTCTGGGGCCAACGTCCTGACTTTC.

V and J are TRBV27 and TRBJ1-1, with 8 positions matching TRBD1. The CDR3 is 15 residues long. J was trimmed by 0 bases and V by 6 bases; bases with no gene match: 6. Germline V gene lookup returns CDR1 MNHEY and CDR2 SMNVEV (reference sequence). The CDR3 protein is CASSRRGPVNTEAFF. The CDR3 DNA follows: TGTGCCAGCAGCCGCAGGGGGCCAGTGAACACTGAAGCTTTCTTT.

The chain is built from TRBV11-2 and TRBJ1-2; TRBD1 is a possible D gene (6 bases). The germline gives CDR1 SGHAT, CDR2 FQNNGV. V lost 5 bases, J lost 4 bases, and 20 bases lay in between. The CDR3 has 16 residues. The CDR3 DNA sequence: TGTGCCAGCAGCCCAAACGTGGCACAGGGATTCTATGGCTACACCTTC. As protein: CASSPNVAQGFYGYTF.

The chain has TRBV7-2 and TRBJ1-2; TRBD1 agrees at 7 bases. The CDR3 spans 15 residues. Germline CDR1 is SGHTA and CDR2 is FQGNSA. The V and J ends lost 1 base and 3 bases, in that order; junction bases with no gene match: 5. The DNA for the CDR3 is TGTGCCAGCAGCTTAGAAAGGGGGCCCTACTATGGCTACACCTTC. As protein: CASSLERGPYYGYTF.

The chain uses TRBV10-3 and TRBJ2-7, with D possibly being TRBD1 (5 bases). This CDR3 spans 12 amino acids. V was cut by 4 bases and J by 6 bases, with 10 bases left in between. Germline V gives CDR1 ENHRY, CDR2 SYGVKD. In DNA, the CDR3 is TGTGCCATCAGTGGGCTCAGGGCCGAGCAGTACTTC. Protein sequence: CAISGLRAEQYF.

The rearrangement joins TRBV4-3 to TRBJ2-7, with D hard to call. Germline values: CDR1 LGHNA, CDR2 YSLEER. This CDR3 comprises 13 residues. Trimming cost V 1 base and J 3 bases, with 7 bases left between them. The CDR3 DNA sequence: TGCGCCAGCAGCCAAGGCGGAATCTACGAGCAGTACGTC. Amino acid sequence: CASSQGGIYEQYV.

This chain uses TRBV27 with TRBJ2-1; 9 bases align to TRBD2. Germline V CDR1 and CDR2: MNHEY, SMNVEV (reference sequence). The CDR3 sequence is 16 residues long. Germline trimming cut 5 bases from V and 2 bases from J; bases unmatched to any gene: 7. The CDR3 loop is CASSGHPSGAYNEQFF. CDR3 in DNA: TGTGCCAGCAGTGGACACCCTAGCGGGGCCTACAATGAGCAGTTCTTC.

The chain couples TRBV19 to TRBJ1-5; weak D call: TRBD1 (5 bases). The V gene lost 6 bases and the J gene lost 4 bases, with 7 bases spanning the gap. CDR3 length: 12 amino acids. Germline V gene sequence: CDR1 LNHDA, CDR2 SQIVND (reference sequence). CDR3 sequence reads: CASRDTNQPQHF. In DNA, the CDR3 is TGTGCCAGTAGGGACACAAATCAGCCCCAGCATTTT.

In this sample, this clone turned up a few times. This sequence joins TRBV5-6 and TRBJ1-6; no definite D call. The CDR3 has 16 amino acids. CDR1 SGHDT and CDR2 YYEEEE come from the germline V gene. Between the trimmed V and J ends, which lost 2 bases and 7 bases, there was a span of 16 bases. The CDR3 here is CASSFGAASSNSPLHF. CDR3 sequence (DNA): TGTGCCAGCAGCTTTGGAGCAGCTAGTTCGAATTCACCCCTCCACTTT.

V gene TRBV5-1 combines with J gene TRBJ2-2; tentatively, D is TRBD1 (6 bases). This CDR3 is 18 amino acids long. Germline CDR1 is SGHRS and CDR2 is YFSETQ. V was cut by 0 bases and J by 3 bases, with 18 bases left in between. CDR3 in DNA: TGCGCCAGCAGCTTGGGACAACAGGGAAGGTCGGACACCGGGGAGCTGTTTTTT. Its translation: CASSLGQQGRSDTGELFF.

For this clone: The same CDR3 can be traced to other DNA sequences in this sample. The CDR3 loop reads CASSSGQGYEQYF. The CDR3 nucleotides are TGTGCCAGCAGTTCAGGACAGGGCTACGAGCAGTACTTC. V gene TRBV28 combines with J gene TRBJ2-7, with 8 bases identical to TRBD1. Trimming cost V 4 bases and J 3 bases; bases outside gene matches: 2. This CDR3 spans 13 amino acids. Germline-derived CDR1 and CDR2 are MDHEN and SYDVKM.